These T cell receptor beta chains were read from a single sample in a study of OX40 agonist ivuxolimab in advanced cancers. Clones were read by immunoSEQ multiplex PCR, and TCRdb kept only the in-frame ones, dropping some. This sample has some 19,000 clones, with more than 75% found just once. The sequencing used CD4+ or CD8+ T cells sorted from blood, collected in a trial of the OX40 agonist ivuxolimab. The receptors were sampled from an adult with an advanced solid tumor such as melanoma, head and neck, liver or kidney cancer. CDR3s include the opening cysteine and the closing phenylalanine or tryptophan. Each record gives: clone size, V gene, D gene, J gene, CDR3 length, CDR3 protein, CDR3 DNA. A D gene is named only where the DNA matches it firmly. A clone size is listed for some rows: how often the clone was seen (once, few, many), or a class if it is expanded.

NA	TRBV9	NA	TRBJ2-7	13	CASSVGDGGEQYF	TGTGCCAGCAGCGTAGGCGATGGGGGCGAGCAGTACTTC
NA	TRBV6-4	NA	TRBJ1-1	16	CASSRYFLVRGTEAFF	TGTGCCAGCAGTAGATACTTTTTGGTCCGGGGCACTGAAGCTTTCTTT
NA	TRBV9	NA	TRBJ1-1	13	CASSPLSGTEAFF	TGTGCCAGCAGCCCCTTGAGCGGCACTGAAGCTTTCTTT
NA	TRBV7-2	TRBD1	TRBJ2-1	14	CASSSPTGNNEQFF	TGTGCCAGCAGCTCACCGACAGGGAACAATGAGCAGTTCTTC
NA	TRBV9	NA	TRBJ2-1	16	CASRDLGGGSHNEQFF	TGTGCCAGCAGGGATTTGGGGGGCGGGAGCCACAATGAGCAGTTCTTC
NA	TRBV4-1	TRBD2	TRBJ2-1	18	CASSQEGVFREGLNEQFF	TGCGCCAGCAGCCAAGAGGGTGTGTTCCGGGAGGGCCTCAATGAGCAGTTCTTC
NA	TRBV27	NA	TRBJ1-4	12	CASSLRGEKLFF	TGTGCCAGCAGTTTGAGGGGTGAAAAACTGTTTTTT
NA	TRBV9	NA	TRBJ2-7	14	CASSVGRGYDEQYF	TGTGCCAGCAGCGTAGGAAGGGGCTACGACGAGCAGTACTTC
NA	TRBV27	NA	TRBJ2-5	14	CASSWGQGGETQYF	TGTGCCAGCAGTTGGGGCCAGGGTGGGGAGACCCAGTACTTC
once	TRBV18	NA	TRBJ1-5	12	CASSPPGGPQHF	TGTGCCAGCTCACCACCGGGAGGCCCCCAGCATTTT
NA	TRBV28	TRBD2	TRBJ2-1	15	CASSLVAGGPYEQFF	TGTGCCAGCAGTTTAGTAGCGGGAGGGCCCTATGAGCAGTTCTTC
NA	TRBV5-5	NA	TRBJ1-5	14	CASSSRQGNQPQHF	TGTGCCAGCAGCTCCCGACAGGGCAATCAGCCCCAGCATTTT
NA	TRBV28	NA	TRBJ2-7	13	CASKRLVDREQYF	TGTGCCAGCAAACGACTAGTTGACCGCGAGCAGTACTTC
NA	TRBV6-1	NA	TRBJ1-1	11	CASSRASEAFF	TGTGCCAGCAGTCGCGCCTCCGAAGCTTTCTTT
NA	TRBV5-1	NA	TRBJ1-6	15	CASSLDRSGNSPLHF	TGCGCCAGCAGCTTGGATCGGTCGGGGAATTCACCCCTCCACTTT
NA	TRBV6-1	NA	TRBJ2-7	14	CASKLKWTAPEQYF	TGTGCCAGCAAACTCAAATGGACCGCCCCGGAGCAGTACTTC
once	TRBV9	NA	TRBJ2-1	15	CASSVDLSSYNEQFF	TGTGCCAGCAGCGTAGACTTAAGCTCCTACAATGAGCAGTTCTTC
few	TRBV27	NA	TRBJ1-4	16	CASSPFGIATNEKLFF	TGTGCCAGCAGCCCATTTGGGATTGCAACTAATGAAAAACTGTTTTTT
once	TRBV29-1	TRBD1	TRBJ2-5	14	CSVSGQGAGETQYF	TGCAGCGTTTCCGGACAGGGGGCTGGGGAGACCCAGTACTTC
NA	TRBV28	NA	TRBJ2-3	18	CASSRPLILGQSTDTQYF	TGTGCCAGCAGCCGCCCGTTAATTCTTGGACAGAGCACAGATACGCAGTATTTT
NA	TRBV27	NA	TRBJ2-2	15	CASSSRTLPTGELFF	TGTGCCAGCAGTTCTAGAACCCTTCCCACCGGGGAGCTGTTTTTT
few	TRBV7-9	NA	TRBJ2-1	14	CASSWGDSEGMSLF	TGTGCCAGCAGCTGGGGAGATAGCGAGGGAATGTCGCTCTTC
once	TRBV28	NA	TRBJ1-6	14	CASSLGQGNSPLHF	TGTGCCAGCAGTTTAGGGCAGGGGAATTCACCCCTCCACTTT
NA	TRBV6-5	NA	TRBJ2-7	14	CASSTLADPYEQYF	TGTGCCAGCTCCACCCTGGCAGACCCATACGAGCAGTACTTC
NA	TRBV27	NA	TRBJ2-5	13	CASSSGRGETQYF	TGTGCCAGCAGTTCGGGACGTGGAGAGACCCAGTACTTC
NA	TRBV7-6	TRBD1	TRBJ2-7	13	CASSLYRGYEQYF	TGTGCCAGCAGCTTATACAGGGGATACGAGCAGTACTTC
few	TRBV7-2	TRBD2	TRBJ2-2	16	CASSFSGGINTGELFF	TGTGCCAGCAGCTTTAGCGGGGGGATAAACACCGGGGAGCTGTTTTTT
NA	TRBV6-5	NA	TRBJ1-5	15	CASSYSMGSNQPQHF	TGTGCCAGCAGTTACTCGATGGGTAGCAATCAGCCCCAGCATTTT
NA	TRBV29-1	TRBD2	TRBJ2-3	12	CSVESGGDTQYF	TGCAGCGTTGAAAGCGGGGGTGATACGCAGTATTTT
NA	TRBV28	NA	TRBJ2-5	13	CASRPGGRETQYF	TGTGCCAGCAGGCCAGGGGGGCGAGAGACCCAGTACTTC
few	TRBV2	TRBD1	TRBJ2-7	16	CASRGGTGGESYEQYF	TGTGCCAGCAGGGGGGGGACAGGGGGCGAATCCTACGAGCAGTACTTC
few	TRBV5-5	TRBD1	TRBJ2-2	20	CASSRWSWGTANRNTGELFF	TGTGCCAGCAGCCGATGGAGTTGGGGGACAGCTAATAGGAACACCGGGGAGCTGTTTTTT
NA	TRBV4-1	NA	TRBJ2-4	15	CASSQGGGEVYIQYF	TGCGCCAGCAGCCAAGGGGGGGGCGAGGTGTACATTCAGTACTTC
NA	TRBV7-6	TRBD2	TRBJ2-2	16	CASSLGVSGRTGELFF	TGTGCCAGCAGCTTAGGCGTTAGCGGGAGGACCGGGGAGCTGTTTTTT
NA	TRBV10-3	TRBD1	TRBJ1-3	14	CASSGTGSGNTIYF	TGTGCCTCCTCCGGGACAGGGTCTGGAAACACCATATATTTT
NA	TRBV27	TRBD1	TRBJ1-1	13	CASSRGPVAEAFF	TGTGCCAGCAGTAGGGGGCCGGTGGCTGAAGCTTTCTTT
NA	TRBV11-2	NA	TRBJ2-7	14	CASSLGGGFYEQYF	TGTGCCAGCAGCTTAGGAGGGGGGTTCTACGAGCAGTACTTC
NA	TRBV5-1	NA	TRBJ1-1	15	CASSQAPDLNTEAFF	TGCGCCAGCAGCCAAGCCCCAGATTTAAACACTGAAGCTTTCTTT
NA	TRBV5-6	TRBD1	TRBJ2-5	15	CASSPGPGQQETQYF	TGTGCCAGCAGCCCAGGGCCGGGACAGCAAGAGACCCAGTACTTC